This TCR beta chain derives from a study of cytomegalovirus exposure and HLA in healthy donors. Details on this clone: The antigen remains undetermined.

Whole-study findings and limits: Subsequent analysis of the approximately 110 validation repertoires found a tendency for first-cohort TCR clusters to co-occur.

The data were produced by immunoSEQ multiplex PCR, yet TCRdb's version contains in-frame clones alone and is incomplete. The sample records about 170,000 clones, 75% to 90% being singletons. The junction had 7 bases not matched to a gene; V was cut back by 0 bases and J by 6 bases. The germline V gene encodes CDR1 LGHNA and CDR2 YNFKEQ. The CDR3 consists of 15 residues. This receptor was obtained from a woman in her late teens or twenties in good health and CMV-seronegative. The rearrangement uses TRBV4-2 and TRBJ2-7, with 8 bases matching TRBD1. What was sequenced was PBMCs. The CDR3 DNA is TGTGCCAGCAGCCAAGATGTCAGGGGGCCGGGCGAGCAGTACTTC. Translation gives CASSQDVRGPGEQYF.